This entry features one T cell receptor (beta chain) sequence. This entry comes from a study of OX40 agonist ivuxolimab in advanced cancers. The CDR3 is 11 residues long. V was shortened by 0 bases and J by 9 bases, with 3 bases between the two germline ends. The V gene's germline CDR1 is SGHRS and CDR2 YFSETQ. Measured with immunoSEQ multiplex PCR; TCRdb has only the in-frame clones, and not every one. The table lists nearly 80,000 clones, around 80% of them singletons. The input for sequencing was CD4+ or CD8+ T cells sorted from blood, taken in a trial of the OX40 agonist ivuxolimab. This chain links TRBV5-1 with TRBJ2-2; D unclear. The sequence came from an adult with an advanced solid tumor such as melanoma, head and neck, liver or kidney cancer. CDR3 loop: CASSLAWELFF. The CDR3 DNA reads as TGCGCCAGCAGCTTGGCCTGGGAGCTGTTTTTT.